This T cell receptor beta chain was sequenced in a study of metastatic and nonmetastatic thyroid tumors. Study-level information: Malignant thyroid and benign thyroid patients provided blood and tumor or nodule tissue whose repertoires were compared. Findings and caveats of the study: Compared with benign nodules, malignant thyroid tumors were reported to have significantly higher TCR beta diversity in both blood and tumor.

All patients were treatment-naive before thyroid surgery. Per the study methods: The study's classifier, a distant-metastasis tool for papillary thyroid cancer, was built using CDR3 differences across clinicopathological groups. TCRdb called clones again from the PCR reads with MiXCR. The V and J calls reflect TCRdb's pipeline rather than the authors' work. This table has under 25,000 clones, under 35% appearing once. In germline, CDR1 is MDHEN, CDR2 SYDVKM. The CDR3 runs to 14 residues. The V end lost 3 bases, the J end lost 6 bases, and 11 bases lay between the germline ends. This clone has only a few counts. Its matching antigen is unknown.

The sequence was collected from a female donor with papillary thyroid cancer or a benign thyroid nodule (not recorded which). Some clones in this sample may be carry-over from other donors' samples. Sequenced: blood. V and J are TRBV28 and TRBJ2-2, with D perhaps TRBD1 or TRBD2 (5 bases each). Here the CDR3 DNA reads TGTGCCAGCAGTTTGGGATTGGGGGCCGGGGAGCTGTTTTTT. Residues: CASSLGLGAGELFF.